The 27 T cell receptor beta chains reported below all come from one sample, sequenced in a study of blood T cells in healthy people across ages. Sample-barcoded 5' priming and a J-beta primer mix drove a second PCR of 7 to 11 cycles. MiXCR, run by TCRdb on the 5' RACE reads, gives a single entry per CDR3 protein. The sample contains under 850,000 distinct CDR3 sequences, roughly 35% of which appear only once. The sample was blood. These receptor sequences come from a young man in good health.

This clonotype occurred a few times. The chain recombines TRBV28 with TRBJ2-2; D is unclear. With 4 bases removed from V and 7 bases from J, the gap between germline ends came to 7 bases. The CDR3 runs to 12 residues. The germline V gene has CDR1 MDHEN and CDR2 SYDVKM. CDR3 bases: TGTGCCAGCAGTTCAGGTGGCGGGGAGCTGTTTTTT. Its translation: CASSSGGGELFF.

This clonotype was seen only a few times. V gene TRBV11-1 combines with J gene TRBJ2-1, with 11 positions matching TRBD2. The CDR3 runs to 16 residues. V gave up 5 bases and J gave up 8 bases; unmatched junction bases: 11. Germline V gives CDR1 SGHAT, CDR2 FQDESV (reference sequence). CDR3 loop: CASSIDIAGGPYEQFF. The CDR3 DNA sequence: TGTGCCAGCAGCATAGACATAGCGGGGGGGCCCTATGAGCAGTTCTTC.

This clonotype appeared a few times. CDR3 sequence (DNA): TGTGCCAGCAGCTGGACCGTAAGGGCTGAAGCTTTCTTT. This sequence encodes CASSWTVRAEAFF. This sequence joins TRBV6-2 or TRBV6-3 and TRBJ1-1, with D unclear. V was trimmed by 6 bases and J by 6 bases, leaving 14 bases between them. Germline CDR1 reads MNHEY; CDR2 reads SVGEGT. There are 13 residues in the CDR3.

This clonotype was counted many times. The chain combines TRBV12-3 or TRBV12-4 with TRBJ2-5, with 13 bases that match TRBD2. V gave up 5 bases and J gave up 5 bases; unmatched junction bases: 14. This CDR3 has 18 amino acids. The CDR3 DNA reads TGTGCCAGCAGTATGGGGGCTCGGACTAGCGGGGGCGGTGAGACCCAGTACTTC. Its protein product is CASSMGARTSGGGETQYF.

The chain recombines TRBV7-2 with TRBJ2-7; D remains unclear. The J call may be wrong; the DNA end is better matched by TRBJ2-5. Germline V CDR1 and CDR2: SGHTA, FQGNSA. The CDR3 sequence is 14 residues long. The CDR3 region has the DNA TGTGCCAGCAGCTTAGTTATCGCTGGAGAGACCCAGTACTTC. As protein: CASSLVIAGETQYF.

This clonotype was picked up a small number of times. V usage is TRBV7-2 and J usage is TRBJ1-2; D call uncertain. This CDR3 region has 15 residues. CDR1 and CDR2 (germline): SGHTA, FQGNSA. Trimming removed 0 bases from V and 7 bases from J, with 15 bases in between. The CDR3, as DNA: TGTGCCAGCAGCTTAGCCACAGCCCCCGGGTCTGGCTACACCTTC. This encodes CASSLATAPGSGYTF. Filled out from reference TRBV7-2 and TRBJ1-2, the complete variable domain reads GAGVSQSPSNKVTEKGKDVELRCDPISGHTALYWYRQSLGQGLEFLIYFQGNSAPDKSGLPSDRFSAERTGGSVSTLTIQRTQQEDSAVYLCASSLATAPGSGYTFGSGTRLTVV.

In its sample, this clonotype was seen a few times. The chain employs TRBV28 and TRBJ1-1, with D possibly matching TRBD1 (6 bases). This CDR3 contains 12 residues. Deletions cut 5 bases from V and 9 bases from J, with 13 bases between. CDR1 and CDR2 from the germline V gene are MDHEN and SYDVKM. CDR3 nucleotide sequence: TGTGCCAGCAGTGGAGGACAGTTTCAAGCTTTCTTT. Its protein product is CASSGGQFQAFF. Full variable domain (outside the CDR3, taken from reference TRBV28 and TRBJ1-1): DVKVTQSSRYLVKRTGEKVFLECVQDMDHENMFWYRQDPGLGLRLIYFSYDVKMKEKGDIPEGYSVSREKKERFSLILESASTNQTSMYLCASSGGQFQAFFGQGTRLTVV.

This sequence joins TRBV5-6 and TRBJ2-2; D is ambiguous. The germline V gene encodes CDR1 SGHDT and CDR2 YYEEEE. Trimming stripped 0 bases from V and 1 base from J, with 7 bases between. The CDR3 has 15 amino acids. The CDR3 region is CASSLVQRNTGELFF. The CDR3, as DNA: TGTGCCAGCAGCTTGGTTCAGAGGAACACCGGGGAGCTGTTTTTT.

This clonotype showed up just once. The chain uses TRBV19 and TRBJ2-5, with D unclear. This CDR3 is 13 amino acids long. The germline gives CDR1 LNHDA, CDR2 SQIVND (reference sequence). Between the trimmed V and J ends, which lost 7 bases and 11 bases, there was a span of 20 bases. In DNA, the CDR3 is TGTGCCAGTACCAACGGGCGTTGGGATGAGCAGTACTTC. This codes for CASTNGRWDEQYF.

A remark on this clonotype: Just one base apart from a much larger clone, this may be a read error. The chain joins TRBV12-3 or TRBV12-4 to TRBJ2-5; no reliable D call. The DNA matches TRBJ2-7 better at its end, which makes the J call doubtful. The length of the CDR3 is 13 residues. The chain's CDR3 is CATSLKAESEQYF. The DNA of the CDR3 is TGTGCCACCAGTTTAAAGGCGGAGAGCGAGCAGTACTTC.

This clonotype was found many times. This chain joins TRBV29-1 and TRBJ2-1, with D possibly TRBD2 on 5 matching bases. Per the germline V gene, CDR1 is SQVTM and CDR2 is ANQGSEA. Trimming left V 1 base short and J 7 bases short, with 8 bases between. The CDR3 loop spans 12 amino acids. CDR3 in amino acids: CSVEARGNEQFF. Here the CDR3 DNA reads TGCAGCGTTGAAGCCCGGGGAAATGAGCAGTTCTTC.

The chain employs TRBV12-3 or TRBV12-4 and TRBJ2-3; D is unclear. The V end lost 7 bases, the J end lost 4 bases, and 9 bases lay between the germline ends. This CDR3 spans 12 amino acids. The CDR3 spells CASTLGPDTQYF. CDR3 nucleotides: TGTGCCAGCACCTTAGGTCCAGATACGCAGTATTTT.

This chain connects TRBV10-3 to TRBJ1-5; D not certain. Germline V gene lookup returns CDR1 ENHRY and CDR2 SYGVKD. Trimming pared 0 bases from V and 0 bases from J, leaving 9 bases between. This CDR3 region has 16 residues. Written as DNA, the CDR3 is TGTGCCATCAGTGAGTCGAGAGAGCATAGCAATCAGCCCCAGCATTTT. It is translated as CAISESREHSNQPQHF.

This clonotype has a handful of counts. The chain links TRBV9 to TRBJ2-1, with D unresolved. This CDR3 spans 15 amino acids. Trimming cost V 0 bases and J 0 bases, with 7 bases left between them. Looked up from germline, CDR1 is SGDLS and CDR2 is YYNGEE. CDR3 in DNA: TGTGCCAGCAGCGTAGCTAGAAGCTCCTACAATGAGCAGTTCTTC. Amino acids: CASSVARSSYNEQFF.

This sequence joins TRBV2 and TRBJ2-1, with D uncertain. Near its end, the DNA agrees better with TRBJ2-7, so the J call may be wrong. Germline loops: CDR1 SNHLY, CDR2 FYNNEI. The CDR3 spans 11 residues. The CDR3: CASRDDNEQYF. In DNA form, the CDR3 reads TGTGCCAGCAGGGATGACAATGAGCAGTACTTC.

This clonotype was seen a handful of times. V gene TRBV25-1 combines with J gene TRBJ2-3; possible D gene TRBD1, 5 bases. The germline V gene has CDR1 MGHDK and CDR2 SYGVNS. V was cut by 7 bases and J by 3 bases, with 11 bases left in between. This CDR3 region has 13 residues. CDR3 nucleotides: TGTGCCAGCACCCCACAGGTAACAGATACGCAGTATTTT. It yields the protein CASTPQVTDTQYF.

This clonotype appeared many times. This sequence joins TRBV29-1 and TRBJ2-1; either TRBD1 or TRBD2 may fit D (6 bases each). V was trimmed by 3 bases and J by 10 bases, leaving 19 bases between them. Germline CDR1 reads SQVTM; CDR2 reads ANQGSEA. The CDR3 length is 14 residues. The CDR3 coding sequence is TGCAGCGTTGAGGAGGGGGGAACAATGACGGAGCAGTTCTTC. This codes for CSVEEGGTMTEQFF.

The rearrangement uses TRBV5-1 and TRBJ1-4; a weak D match, TRBD1 (6 bases). CDR1 is SGHRS and CDR2 is YFSETQ in the germline V gene. Trimming removed 3 bases at V and 2 bases at J, with 14 bases between. The CDR3 covers 16 residues. DNA for the CDR3: TGCGCCAGCAGCTCCGCCGGGGGGCGGACTAATGAAAAACTGTTTTTT. It translates to CASSSAGGRTNEKLFF. Combining the CDR3 with reference TRBV5-1 and TRBJ1-4 gives the whole variable domain KAGVTQTPRYLIKTRGQQVTLSCSPISGHRSVSWYQQTPGQGLQFLFEYFSETQRNKGNFPGRFSGRQFSNSRSEMNVSTLELGDSALYLCASSSAGGRTNEKLFFGSGTQLSVL.

This clonotype was counted a few times. The genes are TRBV12-3 or TRBV12-4 and TRBJ1-5, with 9 bases aligning to TRBD1. V shed 5 bases and J 0 bases; nucleotides not matched to a gene: 2. There are 15 residues in the CDR3. CDR3 sequence: CASSTGGSSNQPQHF. CDR3 coding DNA: TGTGCCAGCAGTACAGGGGGCTCTAGCAATCAGCCCCAGCATTTT.

The V call is TRBV7-2, the J call TRBJ2-1; maybe TRBD1 (5 bases). This CDR3 spans 13 amino acids. The ends were cut back, 2 bases at V and 6 bases at J, with 8 bases in the middle. Per the germline V gene, CDR1 is SGHTA and CDR2 is FQGNSA. The CDR3 coding sequence is TGTGCCAGCAGCTTAAATCAGGGCAATGAGCAGTTCTTC. It codes for CASSLNQGNEQFF.

This clonotype showed up just a few times. J is TRBJ2-6 and V is TRBV20-1, with D perhaps assigned TRBD1 or TRBD2 (5 bases each). V shed 3 bases and J shed 4 bases, with 13 bases lying between them. In germline, CDR1 is DFQATT, CDR2 SNEGSKA (reference sequence). The CDR3 has 15 amino acids. CDR3 amino acids: CSASEGNLGANVLTF. The CDR3, as DNA: TGCAGTGCTAGTGAGGGGAACTTGGGGGCCAACGTCCTGACTTTC.

The rearrangement links TRBV20-1 to TRBJ1-2; D is possibly TRBD1 (5 bases). The CDR3 spans 12 residues. The germline V and J ends were trimmed by 2 bases and 8 bases, with 12 bases remaining between them. CDR1 DFQATT and CDR2 SNEGSKA come from the germline V gene (reference sequence). The CDR3 bases are TGCAGTGCTAGAATTGGGGGAGAGGGCTACACCTTC. It codes for CSARIGGEGYTF.

The chain joins TRBV7-2 to TRBJ2-4; D is possibly TRBD1 (6 bases). V lost 4 bases, J lost 13 bases, and 23 bases lay in between. The CDR3 contains 15 residues. Germline V gene data show CDR1 as SGHTA and CDR2 as FQGNSA. The DNA for the CDR3 is TGTGCCAGCAGCTATAGTTGGGGGCTCGGAGGAGAGCAGTACTTC. Translating it yields CASSYSWGLGGEQYF. Full variable domain (outside the CDR3, taken from reference TRBV7-2 and TRBJ2-4): GAGVSQSPSNKVTEKGKDVELRCDPISGHTALYWYRQSLGQGLEFLIYFQGNSAPDKSGLPSDRFSAERTGGSVSTLTIQRTQQEDSAVYLCASSYSWGLGGEQYFGAGTRLSVL.

This chain joins TRBV6-2 or TRBV6-3 and TRBJ1-1, with TRBD1 matching over 8 bases. V gave up 2 bases and J gave up 5 bases; unmatched junction bases: 13. Germline V gene data show CDR1 as MNHEY and CDR2 as SVGEGT. The CDR3 extends over 17 amino acids. The CDR3 DNA sequence: TGTGCCAGCAGTTACGAAAATGGACAGGGCGCTTGGACTGAAGCTTTCTTT. This codes for CASSYENGQGAWTEAFF.

This sequence joins TRBV5-4 and TRBJ1-1; D perhaps matches TRBD1 (6 bases). The CDR3 runs to 13 residues. Trimming shortened V by 0 bases and J by 9 bases, and 12 bases separated the two germline ends. Per germline, CDR1 SGHNT and CDR2 YYREEE (reference sequence). The CDR3: CASSLETGSQAFF. Here the CDR3 DNA reads TGTGCCAGCAGCTTGGAGACAGGATCCCAAGCTTTCTTT.

The chain uses TRBV12-3 or TRBV12-4 and TRBJ2-3; unclear D gene. This CDR3 has 14 residues. Trimming took 1 base from V and 5 from J, leaving 10 bases between them. The CDR3 bases are TGTGCCAGCAGTTTAGTTGGTCTACAAGATACGCAGTATTTT. Translated: CASSLVGLQDTQYF.

This clonotype was counted between two and nine times. Compared with germline, one end of the junction differs, possibly owing to a read error. This chain links TRBV12-3 or TRBV12-4 with TRBJ1-2; D is ambiguous. The CDR3 spans 13 residues. The CDR3 loop is CASSSAGLYGHTF. Here the CDR3 DNA reads TGTGCCAGCAGTTCGGCAGGCCTCTATGGCCACACCTTC.